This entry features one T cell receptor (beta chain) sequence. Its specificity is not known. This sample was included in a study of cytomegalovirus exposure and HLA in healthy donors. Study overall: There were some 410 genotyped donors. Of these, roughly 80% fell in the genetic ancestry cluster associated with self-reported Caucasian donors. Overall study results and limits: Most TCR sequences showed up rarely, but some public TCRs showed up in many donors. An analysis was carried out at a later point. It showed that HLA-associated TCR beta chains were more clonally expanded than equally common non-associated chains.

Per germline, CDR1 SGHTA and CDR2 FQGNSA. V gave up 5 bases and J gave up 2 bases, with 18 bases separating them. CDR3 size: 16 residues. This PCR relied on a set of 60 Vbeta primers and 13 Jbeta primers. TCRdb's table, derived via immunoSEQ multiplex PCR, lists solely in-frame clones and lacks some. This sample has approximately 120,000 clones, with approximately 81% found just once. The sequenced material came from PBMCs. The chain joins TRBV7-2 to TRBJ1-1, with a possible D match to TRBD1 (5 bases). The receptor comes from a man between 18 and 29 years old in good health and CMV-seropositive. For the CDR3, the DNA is TGTGCCAGCAGCACCCCTGGACAATATCTTAACACTGAAGCTTTCTTT. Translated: CASSTPGQYLNTEAFF.